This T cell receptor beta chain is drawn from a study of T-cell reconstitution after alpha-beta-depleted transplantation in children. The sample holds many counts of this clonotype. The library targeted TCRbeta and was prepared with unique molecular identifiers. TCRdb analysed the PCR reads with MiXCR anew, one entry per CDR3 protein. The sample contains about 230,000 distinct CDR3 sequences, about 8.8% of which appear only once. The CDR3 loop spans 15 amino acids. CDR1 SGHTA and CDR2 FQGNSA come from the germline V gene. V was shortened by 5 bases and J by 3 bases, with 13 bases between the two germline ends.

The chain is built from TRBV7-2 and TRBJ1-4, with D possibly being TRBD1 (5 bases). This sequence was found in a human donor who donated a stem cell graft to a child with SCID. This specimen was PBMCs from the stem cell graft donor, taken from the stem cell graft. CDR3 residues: CASSLGGIPNEKLFF. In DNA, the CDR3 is TGTGCCAGCAGCCTCGGGGGTATACCTAATGAAAAACTGTTTTTT.